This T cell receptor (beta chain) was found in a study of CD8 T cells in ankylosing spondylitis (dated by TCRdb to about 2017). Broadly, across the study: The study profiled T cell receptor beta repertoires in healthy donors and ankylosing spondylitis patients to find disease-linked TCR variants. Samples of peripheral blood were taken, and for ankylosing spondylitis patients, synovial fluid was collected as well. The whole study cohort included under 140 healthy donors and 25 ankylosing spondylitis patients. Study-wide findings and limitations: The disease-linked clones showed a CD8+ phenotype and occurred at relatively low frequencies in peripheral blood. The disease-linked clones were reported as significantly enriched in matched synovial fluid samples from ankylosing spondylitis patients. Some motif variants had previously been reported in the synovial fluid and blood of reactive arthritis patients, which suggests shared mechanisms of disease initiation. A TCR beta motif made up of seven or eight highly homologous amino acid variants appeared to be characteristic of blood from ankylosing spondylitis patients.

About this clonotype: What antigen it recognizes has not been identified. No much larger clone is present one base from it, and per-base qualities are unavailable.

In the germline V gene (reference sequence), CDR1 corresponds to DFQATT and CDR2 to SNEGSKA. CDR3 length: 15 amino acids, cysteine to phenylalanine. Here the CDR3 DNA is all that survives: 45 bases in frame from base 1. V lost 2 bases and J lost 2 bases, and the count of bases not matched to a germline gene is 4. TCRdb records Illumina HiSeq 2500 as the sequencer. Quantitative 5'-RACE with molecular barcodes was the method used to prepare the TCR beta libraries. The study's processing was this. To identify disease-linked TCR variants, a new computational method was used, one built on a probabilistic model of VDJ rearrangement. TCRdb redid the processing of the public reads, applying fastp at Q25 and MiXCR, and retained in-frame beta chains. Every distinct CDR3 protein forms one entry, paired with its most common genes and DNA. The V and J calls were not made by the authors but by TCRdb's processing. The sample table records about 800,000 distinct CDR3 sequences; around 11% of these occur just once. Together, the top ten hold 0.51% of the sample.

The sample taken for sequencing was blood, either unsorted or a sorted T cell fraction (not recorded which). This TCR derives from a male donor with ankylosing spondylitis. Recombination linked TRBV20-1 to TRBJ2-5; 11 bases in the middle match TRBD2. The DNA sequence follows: TGCAGTGCTAGAACTAGCGGGAGATCTCAAGAGACCCAGTACTTC. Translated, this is CSARTSGRSQETQYF.